This T cell receptor beta chain was found in a study of CD8+ T cells in alopecia areata (dated by TCRdb to the late 2010s). A note on the overall study: The treated patients, all with moderate-to-severe alopecia areata, were enrolled in an open-label pilot trial of oral tofacitinib given at 5 to 10 mg twice daily. Disease severity in treated patients was measured with the SALT score, which quantifies the percentage of affected scalp surface area. On the human side, TCRbeta sequencing was run on scalp tissue and on sorted CD4+ and CD8+ peripheral blood T cells from healthy controls and from alopecia areata patients with either patchy or totalis/universalis disease. The study used high-throughput TCRbeta sequencing to examine T cell clonal expansion in alopecia areata, in both the C3H/HeJ mouse model and human patients. Scalp clonality was compared among normal scalp (n=4), patchy alopecia areata scalp (n=8), and alopecia totalis/universalis scalp (n=8). Tofacitinib-treated patients had biopsies at baseline and at 4 and 24 weeks of treatment, with a later scalp biopsy in several patients. RNA was obtained with the PAXgene miRNA kit for fixed scalp, the miRNeasy kit for PBMCs, and the RNeasy kit for mouse skin. Tofacitinib was administered for 6 to 18 months, and 6 months of follow-up off drug were then conducted to assess delayed response and recurrence. TCRbeta CDR3 regions were amplified by immunoSEQ multiplex PCR with 35 Vbeta forward and 13 Jbeta reverse primers.

Overall study results and their limits: Tofacitinib significantly decreased scalp clonality and the number of expanded CD8+ clones among the top 100 scalp clones. Shared TCR sequences between patients were less evident than in mice, which may be partly attributable to HLA diversity in the patient population. Compared with normal scalp, lesional scalp, particularly in alopecia totalis/universalis, had higher clonality and more expanded CD8+ clones, which suggests antigenic drive. Many expanded lesional clones were found to persist in scalp and blood during tofacitinib treatment, and relapse after treatment cessation may be partly explained by this persistence. Unlike mouse skin, where gammadelta T cells dominate, normal human skin contains resident alphabeta T cells that get sequenced too, which complicates analysis of the scalp TCR repertoire. Because the treated cohort was small and included a single nonresponder, larger studies are needed to assess links between baseline CD8+ expansion and response.

Reading the label with the study, this specimen's treatment or condition is: oral pan-JAK inhibitor, 5-10 mg twice daily. From alopecia areata patients, peripheral blood was collected along with lesional scalp punch biopsies. PBMCs were isolated by density centrifugation and stained for CD3, CD4 and CD8, after which CD4+ and CD8+ T cells were sorted on a FACSAria. Comment on this clone: What this receptor recognizes is not known. Per-nucleotide qualities are absent, and no much larger clonotype sits a single base away.

V is reduced by 8 bases and J by 7 bases, leaving a spacing of 12 bases between them. The germline V gene (reference sequence) gives CDR1 as LNHDA and CDR2 as SQIVND. The CDR3 runs 12 residues from the cysteine to the phenylalanine. Only the CDR3 DNA stays, 36 bases, in frame from base 1. Libraries were made using the immunoSEQ multiplex PCR assay. RNA was extracted from all samples and reverse transcribed into cDNA, which served as template for TCR sequencing. SuperScript III was used for first-strand cDNA synthesis, primed with a 2:1 mix of oligo-dT and random hexamers. A synthetic immune receptor repertoire was used to assess amplification bias, and residual bias was removed computationally. The paper's data handling went like this. After raw reads were preprocessed to remove errors, the CDR3 was defined following IMGT conventions as running from the conserved cysteine to phenylalanine. To get clonality, Shannon entropy was normalized by log2 of the number of productive unique TCRs and the result was subtracted from 1. Whether scalp clones were CD4 or CD8 was inferred by matching scalp TCRbeta sequences against CD4 and CD8 repertoires sorted from blood. The source is immuneACCESS, and TCRdb retained only in-frame sequences with V and J called. Part of the clones is not carried over; for the studies checked, unresolved V genes explain less than half of this, and the remainder is unexplained. V and J calls and clone size are given by that table; D and trimming were obtained from the DNA. The table for this sample lists about 60,000 clones; around 45% of them were counted only once. The ten biggest clones cover roughly 20% of the sample.

The sequence is built from TRBV19 and TRBJ2-1; TRBD1 is perhaps the D gene, given 5 matching bases. This clonotype originated in a human donor with alopecia areata. The material was CD8+ T cells sorted from blood, obtained around week 36, from a patient treated with tofacitinib. The DNA is TGTGCCAGTCGTCAGGGTTTGAATGAGCAGTTCTTC. It translates to CASRQGLNEQFF.